This TCR beta chain comes out of a study of blood T cell repertoires in COVID-19. In the study overall: Whether acute or convalescent, the COVID-19 samples came from the United States, Italy and Spain.

Using immunoSEQ multiplex PCR, the repertoire was profiled, and TCRdb retains in-frame clones only, with some absent. The repertoire holds around 330,000 clones, with 80% to 90% as singletons. Germline-derived CDR1 and CDR2 are SGHNT and YYREEE (reference sequence). J was trimmed by 4 bases and V by 6 bases; bases with no gene match: 7. The CDR3 extends over 14 amino acids. Only a few counts were recorded for this clone. Sequenced: PBMCs or T cells enriched from blood (not recorded which). The clonotype originates from a woman in her late teens or twenties who had recovered from COVID-19. The genes are TRBV5-4 and TRBJ2-3, with 8 bases aligning to TRBD2. The CDR3 sequence is CASTPRGGSDTQYF. CDR3 bases: TGTGCCAGCACCCCACGGGGGGGATCAGATACGCAGTATTTT. The variable domain in full, with the rest retrieved from reference TRBV5-4 and TRBJ2-3, is ETGVTQSPTHLIKTRGQQVTLRCSSQSGHNTVSWYQQALGQGPQFIFQYYREEENGRGNFPPRFSGLQFPNYSSELNVNALELDDSALYLCASTPRGGSDTQYFGPGTRLTVL.